These 15 T cell receptor beta chains were all obtained from the same sample, sequenced in a study of metastatic and nonmetastatic thyroid tumors (dated by TCRdb to the early 2020s). Libraries were constructed by PCR. Instrument on record: Illumina HiSeq 4000. TCRdb trimmed the raw reads at Q25, called clones with MiXCR and kept productive beta chains. This sample gives around 36,000 clones in total; 29% of them show up just once. The ten largest clonotypes hold approximately 7.8% of the sample. Before undergoing thyroid surgery, none of the patients had been given any kind of treatment. The sample taken for sequencing was blood. These receptors originate from a female donor with papillary thyroid cancer or a benign thyroid nodule (not recorded which). Some clones in this sample may be carry-over from other donors' samples.

This clone was recorded once. V and J are TRBV11-1 and TRBJ2-7, with a weak D call TRBD1 (6 bases). Looked up from germline, CDR1 is SGHAT and CDR2 is FQDESV (reference sequence). Trimming took 4 bases from V and 4 from J, leaving 17 bases between them. This CDR3 is 15 amino acids long. CDR3 nucleotides: TGTGCCAGCAGCTCCGGGAATACGGGACAATACGAGCAGTACTTC. Protein sequence: CASSSGNTGQYEQYF.

The chain links TRBV11-3 to TRBJ2-1; tentative D call: TRBD2 (6 bases). Trimming pared 6 bases from V and 5 bases from J, leaving 14 bases between. Per the germline V gene, CDR1 is SGHNT and CDR2 is YENEEA. This CDR3 contains 14 residues. The CDR3 sequence: CASSGGRRDNEQFF. The DNA of the CDR3 is TGTGCCAGCAGTGGCGGCCGGAGGGACAATGAGCAGTTCTTC.

This chain links TRBV10-3 with TRBJ1-3; 8 positions agree with TRBD1. Per germline, CDR1 ENHRY and CDR2 SYGVKD. V was clipped by 4 bases and J by 0 bases; unmatched bases: 2. CDR3 length equals 15 residues. The CDR3 DNA sequence: TGTGCCATCAGTGGGGGACAGGCCTCTGGAAACACCATATATTTT. The encoded protein is CAISGGQASGNTIYF.

The chain links TRBV11-2 to TRBJ2-7; D perhaps matches TRBD1 (5 bases). Trimming removed 2 bases from V and 2 bases from J, with 10 bases in between. CDR1 and CDR2 (germline): SGHAT, FQNNGV. The CDR3 covers 14 residues. CDR3 amino acids: CASSLLRDTYEQYF. The CDR3 DNA follows: TGTGCCAGCAGCTTACTCAGGGATACCTACGAGCAGTACTTC.

The chain is built from TRBV3-1 and TRBJ2-1; 11 bases line up with TRBD2. V was clipped by 1 base and J by 5 bases; unmatched bases: 4. CDR3 length: 16 amino acids. Per germline, CDR1 LGHDT and CDR2 YNNKEL (reference sequence). CDR3 coding DNA: TGTGCCAGCAGCCAAGCAGGGACTAGCGGACACAATGAGCAGTTCTTC. Protein: CASSQAGTSGHNEQFF.

V and J are TRBV20-1 and TRBJ2-7; 7 bases fit TRBD2. The CDR3 consists of 12 residues. V dropped 5 bases and J dropped 7; count of bases not matched to a gene: 8. CDR1 and CDR2 from the germline V gene are DFQATT and SNEGSKA (reference sequence). CDR3 nucleotide sequence: TGCAGTGCTGGCACGGGGGAGGGGGAGCAGTACTTC. Amino acids: CSAGTGEGEQYF.

This clone has a handful of counts. The chain joins TRBV9 to TRBJ1-6; D uncertain. V was shortened by 0 bases and J by 11 bases, with 9 bases between the two germline ends. The CDR3 length is 13 residues. The germline gives CDR1 SGDLS, CDR2 YYNGEE. This CDR3 reads CASSVVDGAPLHF. The CDR3 DNA reads TGTGCCAGCAGCGTAGTTGACGGAGCACCCCTCCACTTT.

The V and J genes are TRBV11-3 and TRBJ2-3, with D possibly being TRBD2 (6 bases). V lost 11 bases to trimming and J lost 5 bases, with 20 bases between them. The V gene's germline CDR1 is SGHNT and CDR2 YENEEA. The CDR3 spans 14 residues. The CDR3 DNA is TGTGCCTCCCGAGGCGGGGAGATGAGAGATACGCAGTATTTT. This codes for CASRGGEMRDTQYF.

The chain couples TRBV11-2 to TRBJ1-5; 7 bases line up with TRBD1. Trimming at V came to 5 bases and at J to 0 bases, leaving 7 bases not matched to a gene. Germline CDR1 is SGHAT and CDR2 is FQNNGV. This CDR3 region has 16 residues. CDR3 sequence reads: CASSLGQVSSNQPQHF. In DNA form, the CDR3 reads TGTGCCAGCAGCCTAGGACAGGTCTCTAGCAATCAGCCCCAGCATTTT.

This clone has ten or more counts. V and J are TRBV28 and TRBJ2-1; 16 bases map to TRBD2. V shed 2 bases, J shed 8 bases, and the junction held 6 bases outside the gene matches. Germline CDR1 MDHEN, CDR2 SYDVKM. The CDR3 extends over 17 amino acids. In DNA, the CDR3 is TGTGCCAGCAGTTTAGCGGGACTAGCGGGAGGGGAAGATGAGCAGTTCTTC. Its translation: CASSLAGLAGGEDEQFF.

This clone came up many times. V gene TRBV10-3 combines with J gene TRBJ2-1, with 8 bases lining up with TRBD1. After removal of 2 bases from V and 3 bases from J, the junction contained 0 bases not matched to a gene. Per the germline V gene, CDR1 is ENHRY and CDR2 is SYGVKD. This CDR3 is built from 14 residues. CDR3 nucleotide sequence: TGTGCCATCAGTGAGGGACAGGGCTACAATGAGCAGTTCTTC. The encoded protein is CAISEGQGYNEQFF.

This chain joins TRBV6-1 and TRBJ1-1; TRBD1 is a possible D gene (6 bases). CDR3 length equals 17 residues. CDR1 is MNHNS, CDR2 SASEGT, per germline. V was clipped by 6 bases and J by 6 bases, with 26 bases between them. CDR3 loop: CASSVPGAGFVYAEAFF. In DNA, the CDR3 is TGTGCCAGCAGCGTACCGGGGGCAGGGTTTGTTTACGCTGAAGCTTTCTTT.

V usage is TRBV6-1 and J usage is TRBJ2-5, with D possibly matching TRBD2 (6 bases). The CDR3 runs to 16 residues. V dropped 6 bases and J dropped 6 bases, with 23 bases sitting between them. Germline V CDR1 and CDR2: MNHNS, SASEGT. CDR3 in amino acids: CASSSAGVLAPQTQYF. CDR3 sequence (DNA): TGTGCCAGCAGCAGTGCCGGGGTACTAGCCCCCCAGACCCAGTACTTC.

The gene calls are TRBV7-3 and TRBJ2-7; 10 positions agree with TRBD1. The CDR3 is 15 residues long. The germline CDR1 and CDR2 sequences are SGHTA and FQGTGA. V lost 5 bases and J lost 2; bases outside the gene matches: 6. The CDR3 region has the DNA TGTGCCAGCAGCCGTTCCGGGACAGGGGCCTACGAGCAGTACTTC. Protein: CASSRSGTGAYEQYF.

As DNA, the CDR3 is TGTGCCAGCAGTTTATCGGGACCGGGGGATCCCCAGCATTTT. Translated, it gives CASSLSGPGDPQHF. The rearrangement uses TRBV27 and TRBJ1-5; D is possibly TRBD1 (5 bases). V lost 0 bases to trimming and J lost 10 bases, with 13 bases between them. The germline gives CDR1 MNHEY, CDR2 SMNVEV (reference sequence). The CDR3 runs to 14 residues.